The sequence of this T cell receptor (beta chain) was determined in a study of T cell repertoires in cytomegalovirus infection. Study-wide context: In public TCR beta signatures, there were indications of both CMV infection and matching HLA type.

TCRdb independently ran MiXCR on the reads; one entry per CDR3 protein. The repertoire holds about 740,000 distinct CDR3 sequences, with less than 40% as singletons. The CDR3 runs 17 residues. The germline V and J ends were trimmed by 8 bases and 1 base, with 23 bases remaining between them. Germline assignment: CDR1 SEHNR and CDR2 FQNEAQ (reference sequence). Regarding the study as a whole: The study identified carriers of CMV plus the relevant HLA from cumulative public TCR beta family frequency.

As concerns this clonotype: Antigen: not known.

The chain recombines TRBV7-9 with TRBJ1-1; D is unresolved. Specimen: PBMCs. The sequence was obtained from a human donor in good health (CMV status not recorded). Some clones in this sample may be carry-over from other donors' samples. This chain's CDR3 is CASGIRQLGRANTEAFF. The CDR3 region has the DNA TGTGCCAGCGGAATACGACAACTCGGCCGCGCGAACACTGAAGCTTTCTTT.